This TCR beta chain was sequenced for a study of human T cells and chemical hapten exposure (dated by TCRdb to the early 2020s). With respect to the entire study: For sensitization, 2% DPC in acetone was applied to a roughly 2 cm by roughly 2 cm area of upper inner arm skin. Throughout the study period of roughly 24 weeks, patients also received therapeutic DPC doses to the scalp every week. Patch tests used Finn chambers with 0.01% DPC on the upper back, scored after 6 days by International Contact Dermatitis Research Group standards. The mostly female patient cohort included alopecia areata with under or over 50% scalp involvement, alopecia totalis and alopecia universalis. The libraries were sequenced as a pool, and the TCR yield per sample differed mostly because of small variations in library volumes within the pool. This study followed changes in the peripheral blood TCR repertoire in vivo during primary and secondary sensitization of alopecia patients to the hapten diphenylcyclopropenone (DPC). Blood was sampled from patients pre-sensitization (week 0) and at 2, 6 and about 24 weeks after DPC sensitization. Blood for TCR sequencing was provided by twenty-nine alopecia patients at one to four time points (pre-sensitization, 2, 6 and 24 weeks).

The V end gives up 6 bases and the J end 2 bases, leaving 16 bases in the junction not matched to a gene. In the germline V gene, CDR1 corresponds to MDHEN and CDR2 to SYDVKM. The CDR3 sequence holds 17 residues, the cysteine and phenylalanine included. The retained sequence is limited to the CDR3, 51 bases, with the frame set at the first base. The method behind the library was RACE. Sequenced using a NextSeq 500. During library preparation, unique molecular identifiers were attached to individual cDNA molecules so that TCRs could be counted quantitatively and reproducibly. For every blood RNA sample, sequencing covered both the TCR alpha and TCR beta chains. On the authors' methods: A median of about 87,000 TCRs per sample was observed, with a range of about 23,224 to 750,000. V, J and CDR3 annotation of the TCR reads was carried out using the Decombinator software suite. For PS versus PT1 abundance plots, all samples were subsampled to the same number of TCRs (28,000). TCRs were defined as expanded if absent before sensitization and observed at least eight times at the 2-week time point. In-frame beta chains were kept once TCRdb had trimmed the public reads at Q25 with fastp and called clones with MiXCR. When rows share a CDR3 protein, they turn into one entry using the most common DNA and genes. The V and J calls and clone size are TCRdb's, not the authors'. Within this sample are some 350,000 distinct CDR3 sequences, with about 7% of them counted one time only. Jointly, the top ten make up roughly 8% of the sample.

The time point label, as the study defines it: patch test 1, 2 weeks after DPC sensitization. The sample's treatment or condition, from its label and the paper: therapeutic diphenylcyclopropenone sensitization with weekly scalp DPC. Blood at each patch-test visit was drawn before the patch test was applied. Patients were considered eligible if aged 18 to 70, diagnosed with alopecia and deemed suitable for DPC therapy, and patients were excluded if pregnant. Total RNA was isolated from unfractionated whole blood collected in Tempus Blood RNA tubes. This clonotype was seen at least ten times. No cognate antigen has been identified for it. The sample holds no much larger clone one base away, and base qualities are not on file. On the study overall, not on this receptor specifically: Significantly more large CDR3 similarity clusters were formed by expanded TCRs than by pre-sensitization or healthy control sets, consistent with antigen-driven responses. After repeated subsampling, changes were observed in the strength of the expansion versus patch-test correlation and in the threshold at which the correlation became significant. Because every patient had alopecia, a presumed autoimmune disease, the patients' immune response might differ from that of healthy individuals. Patch test score correlated positively with the number of PT1 expanded TCRs, reaching significance at thresholds 8, 16 and 32 but not at 4. No change with DPC sensitization was found in the number of TCRs above 1 in 1000 frequency, and no evidence of global repertoire structure alterations was found.

The chain is assembled from TRBV28 and TRBJ2-7, with 7 junctional bases fitting TRBD1. The sample in question was whole blood, obtained in connection with sensitization to the hapten diphenylcyclopropenone (DPC). The sequence derives from a woman under 30 with alopecia areata. Some clones in this sample may be carry-over from other donors' samples. The CDR3 reads as follows: CASSSGDSDVYTYEQYF. DNA sequence: TGTGCCAGCAGCTCAGGGGACAGTGATGTCTATACCTACGAGCAGTACTTC.